The rows below give T cell receptor beta chains drawn from one sample of a study of cytomegalovirus exposure and HLA in healthy donors. Clones were sequenced by immunoSEQ multiplex PCR, and TCRdb holds only the in-frame ones, with some missing. This table holds 83,000 or so clones, 75% to 80% found once. The specimen was PBMCs. These receptors were collected from a female donor in good health and CMV-seronegative. Both conserved end residues are part of each CDR3. Fields, in order: clone size, V gene, J gene, D gene, CDR3 protein, CDR3 DNA. D genes are given only for firm matches. A clone size is listed for some rows: how often the clone was seen (once, few, many), or a class if it is expanded.

.	TRBV5-4	TRBJ1-2	TRBD1	CASSQDRGQVGYTF	TGTGCCAGCAGCCAAGACAGGGGGCAGGTTGGCTACACCTTC
many	TRBV4-2	TRBJ1-4	TRBD1	CASSQGSGTGGEKLFF	TGTGCCAGCAGCCAAGGGTCGGGGACAGGGGGCGAAAAACTGTTTTTT
.	TRBV5-1	TRBJ2-3	TRBD2	CASSYSAGGGTDTQYF	TGCGCCAGCAGCTACTCAGCGGGGGGAGGGACAGATACGCAGTATTTT
.	TRBV7-2	TRBJ2-7	.	CASSLVGGKSSYEQYF	TGTGCCAGCAGCTTAGTAGGGGGAAAAAGCTCCTACGAGCAGTACTTC
.	TRBV6-5	TRBJ1-2	TRBD1	CASSYVGQGGGYTF	TGTGCCAGCAGTTACGTGGGACAGGGGGGCGGCTACACCTTC
.	TRBV5-1	TRBJ1-2	TRBD1	CASSLDGQGNYGYTF	TGCGCCAGCAGCTTGGATGGACAGGGGAACTATGGCTACACCTTC
.	TRBV29-1	TRBJ2-1	TRBD2	CSVDVSSGGLGQFF	TGCAGCGTTGACGTGTCTAGCGGGGGGCTGGGGCAGTTCTTC
.	TRBV11-3	TRBJ1-3	.	CASSQEVGNTIYF	TGTGCCAGCAGCCAGGAGGTTGGAAACACCATATATTTT
.	TRBV18	TRBJ1-3	.	CASSPTPGAGSGNTIYF	TGTGCCAGCTCACCAACGCCGGGAGCTGGCTCTGGAAACACCATATATTTT
.	TRBV7-9	TRBJ2-2	.	CASSFIPGELFF	TGTGCCAGCAGCTTTATCCCCGGGGAGCTGTTTTTT
few	TRBV28	TRBJ1-1	.	CASSFTGFTEAFF	TGTGCCAGCAGTTTTACGGGATTCACTGAAGCTTTCTTT
.	TRBV15	TRBJ2-2	.	CATSRLGPLSGELFF	TGTGCCACCAGCAGACTGGGCCCTCTCAGCGGGGAGCTGTTTTTT
.	TRBV4-2	TRBJ2-3	TRBD2	CASSQDPGRVTDTQYF	TGTGCCAGCAGCCAAGATCCAGGGAGGGTCACAGATACGCAGTATTTT
.	TRBV5-1	TRBJ1-4	.	CASSLGGENEKLFF	TGCGCCAGCAGCTTGGGTGGAGAGAATGAAAAACTGTTTTTT
.	TRBV29-1	TRBJ1-1	.	CSVDRSNTEAFF	TGCAGCGTTGACAGATCGAACACTGAAGCTTTCTTT
.	TRBV7-2	TRBJ1-1	.	CASSRYRAEAFF	TGTGCCAGCAGCAGGTACCGGGCTGAAGCTTTCTTT
.	TRBV10-3	TRBJ1-3	.	CAISDTAGTIYF	TGTGCCATCAGTGACACAGCGGGCACCATATATTTT
few	TRBV5-1	TRBJ1-1	.	CASSLITSGEAFF	TGCGCCAGCAGCTTGATAACGAGCGGTGAAGCTTTCTTT
.	TRBV7-2	TRBJ2-7	TRBD2	CASTYSGVSSYEQYF	TGTGCCAGCACCTACAGCGGGGTCAGCTCCTACGAGCAGTACTTC
once	TRBV5-1	TRBJ2-3	TRBD2	CASHSGDSTDTQYF	TGCGCCAGCCATAGCGGGGATTCCACAGATACGCAGTATTTT
.	TRBV7-8	TRBJ1-2	.	CASSRSGGDYGYTF	TGTGCCAGCAGCCGCTCCGGGGGGGACTATGGCTACACCTTC
once	TRBV28	TRBJ1-1	.	CASSSPGTEAFF	TGTGCCAGCAGTTCACCGGGCACTGAAGCTTTCTTT
.	TRBV4-1	TRBJ1-1	.	CASRLGGMNTEAFF	TGCGCCAGCAGGCTGGGGGGAATGAACACTGAAGCTTTCTTT
.	TRBV9	TRBJ2-5	TRBD1	CASSAGQSEKTQYF	TGTGCCAGCAGCGCGGGACAGAGCGAAAAGACCCAGTACTTC
.	TRBV6-5	TRBJ2-3	.	CASSLADTDTQYF	TGTGCCAGCAGTTTAGCGGATACAGATACGCAGTATTTT
.	TRBV28	TRBJ2-3	TRBD1	CASSSPGQGITDTQYF	TGTGCCAGCAGTTCCCCCGGACAGGGAATAACAGATACGCAGTATTTT
.	TRBV4-3	TRBJ1-2	TRBD1	CASSQDRTGPYYGYTF	TGCGCCAGCAGCCAAGATAGGACAGGACCATACTATGGCTACACCTTC
.	TRBV27	TRBJ2-2	.	CASSLTGVAGTTGELFF	TGTGCCAGCTCCCTTACAGGGGTAGCGGGAACAACCGGGGAGCTGTTTTTT
.	TRBV7-9	TRBJ2-7	TRBD1	CASSLTGGRYEQYF	TGTGCCAGCAGCCTGACAGGGGGCCGGTACGAGCAGTACTTC
.	TRBV28	TRBJ2-1	TRBD1	CASLGQGARNEQFF	TGTGCCAGCCTAGGACAGGGGGCGCGGAATGAGCAGTTCTTC